This T cell receptor beta chain was captured in a study of CD8 T cells in ankylosing spondylitis. Using its own MiXCR run on the 5' RACE reads, TCRdb lists one record per CDR3 protein. Of 150,000 to 200,000 distinct CDR3 sequences in the sample, 25% to 35% were seen once. The sequence derives from a male donor with ankylosing spondylitis. The material sequenced was synovial fluid, either unsorted or a sorted T cell fraction (not recorded which).

The CDR3 here is CAINGGAMNTEAFF. CDR3 nucleotides: TGTGCCATCAACGGAGGGGCGATGAACACTGAAGCTTTCTTT. V gene TRBV6-1 combines with J gene TRBJ1-1; TRBD1 might be the D (5 bases). Trimming removed 10 bases from V and 0 bases from J, with 15 bases in between. In germline, CDR1 is MNHNS, CDR2 SASEGT. The CDR3 is 14 residues long.